These T cell receptor beta chains were read from a single sample in a study of T cell responses to AZD1222 COVID-19 vaccine. TCRdb keeps only in-frame clones here, not all; method: immunoSEQ multiplex PCR. The table shows tens of thousands of clones, with around 88% occurring only once. Material: peripheral blood, obtained 28 days after the second AZD1222 dose. These receptor sequences come from an adult who received the AZD1222 COVID-19 vaccine. CDR3s include the opening cysteine and the closing phenylalanine or tryptophan. A D gene is named only where the DNA matches it firmly. Expanded clones get a size class; other rows say once, few or many, or leave the size out.

size,J,V,D,DNA,CDR3
once,TRBJ2-1,TRBV4-3,TRBD2,TGCGCCAGCAGCCAAGATCGGAATAGCGGGGGGTTCAGCTCCTACAATGAGCAGTTCTTC,CASSQDRNSGGFSSYNEQFF
.,TRBJ1-1,TRBV12-3/TRBV12-4,.,TGTGCCAGCAGCACCCTCACAAAGGAAGCTTTCTTT,CASSTLTKEAFF
.,TRBJ1-6,TRBV5-1,.,TGCGCCAGCAGTTCCCAGCTGGACCATAATTCACCCCTCCACTTT,CASSSQLDHNSPLHF
.,TRBJ2-5,TRBV24-1,TRBD2,TGTGCCACCAGTGACCTCGGGGGGGCACAAGAGACCCAGTACTTC,CATSDLGGAQETQYF
.,TRBJ1-5,TRBV3-1/TRBV3-2,.,TGTGCCAGCAGCCAAGATCTTGGGGCCTCTCGGCCCCAGCATTTT,CASSQDLGASRPQHF
.,TRBJ2-7,TRBV15,.,TGTGCCACCAGCAGAGAAAGCGTAGGCGGGGCGTTATACGAGCAGTACTTC,CATSRESVGGALYEQYF
.,TRBJ2-7,TRBV9,.,TGTGCCAGCAGCGTGGGTTTGGACTACCCCTACGAGCAGTACTTC,CASSVGLDYPYEQYF
.,TRBJ1-6,TRBV3-1/TRBV3-2,.,.,CASSPVGQGNNHTF
.,TRBJ1-4,TRBV6-6,.,TGTGCCAGCAGTTACTCTTTGGAAAAACTGTTTTTT,CASSYSLEKLFF
.,TRBJ1-2,TRBV28,.,TGTGCCAGCAGTCTGGACGGAAACTATGGCTACACCTTC,CASSLDGNYGYTF
.,TRBJ1-3,TRBV10-3,.,TGTGCCATCCGCGGGACCTCTGGAAACACCATATATTTT,CAIRGTSGNTIYF
.,TRBJ1-2,TRBV4-3,TRBD1,TGCGCCAGCAGCCAACTGGGGACAGGGGCTAACCTTGGCTACACCTTC,CASSQLGTGANLGYTF
.,TRBJ2-2,TRBV6-6,.,TGTGCCAGCAGCCGACGTGGGGGATTGAACACCGGGGAGCTGTTTTTT,CASSRRGGLNTGELFF
.,TRBJ1-1,TRBV7-2,.,TGTGCCAGCACCTCCCTCGCAGGGGTTGAAGCTTTCTTT,CASTSLAGVEAFF
.,TRBJ2-5,TRBV5-1,.,TGCGCCAGCAGCTTGGCGCGGCAGAGCTCTCAAGAGACCCAGTACTTC,CASSLARQSSQETQYF
once,TRBJ2-5,TRBV5-4,TRBD2,TGTGCCAGCAGCGGCGGGAGTGCTGGGAAGACCCAGTACTTC,CASSGGSAGKTQYF
.,TRBJ1-2,TRBV30,.,TGTGCCTGGAGTGTGGAGGGCCTTGCGGGTGGCTACACCTTC,CAWSVEGLAGGYTF
.,TRBJ1-3,TRBV19,.,TGTGCCAGTAGTATTTCGGGCAACTCTGGAAACACCATATATTTT,CASSISGNSGNTIYF
.,TRBJ1-5,TRBV18,TRBD1,TGTGCCAGCTCACTACGGACAGGGGGCAATCAGCCCCAGCATTTT,CASSLRTGGNQPQHF
.,TRBJ1-1,TRBV15,.,TGTGCCACCAGCAGAGCGAGGGGGTGGGAAACTGAAGCTTTCTTT,CATSRARGWETEAFF
.,TRBJ2-2,TRBV27,.,TGTGCCAGCGGAAAACAGGGCTTGGTTTCCGGGGAGCTGTTTTTT,CASGKQGLVSGELFF
.,TRBJ1-1,TRBV5-4,.,TGTGCCAGCAGCTACGGAATGAACACTGAAGCTTTCTTT,CASSYGMNTEAFF
.,TRBJ1-5,TRBV19,.,TGTGCCAGTAGTATTCGTCCAAGCAATCAGCCCCAGCATTTT,CASSIRPSNQPQHF
.,TRBJ1-4,TRBV18,.,TGTGCCAGCTCAAGTCCGGGGATGGGGAATGAAAAACTGTTTTTT,CASSSPGMGNEKLFF
.,TRBJ1-5,TRBV18,.,TGTGCCAGCTCACCGACGGCAGCCGATCAGCCCCAGCATTTT,CASSPTAADQPQHF
.,TRBJ1-6,TRBV4-2,.,TGTGCCAGCAGCCTCTCCTGGAGGGTTTTTAGTAATTCACCCCTCCACTTT,CASSLSWRVFSNSPLHF